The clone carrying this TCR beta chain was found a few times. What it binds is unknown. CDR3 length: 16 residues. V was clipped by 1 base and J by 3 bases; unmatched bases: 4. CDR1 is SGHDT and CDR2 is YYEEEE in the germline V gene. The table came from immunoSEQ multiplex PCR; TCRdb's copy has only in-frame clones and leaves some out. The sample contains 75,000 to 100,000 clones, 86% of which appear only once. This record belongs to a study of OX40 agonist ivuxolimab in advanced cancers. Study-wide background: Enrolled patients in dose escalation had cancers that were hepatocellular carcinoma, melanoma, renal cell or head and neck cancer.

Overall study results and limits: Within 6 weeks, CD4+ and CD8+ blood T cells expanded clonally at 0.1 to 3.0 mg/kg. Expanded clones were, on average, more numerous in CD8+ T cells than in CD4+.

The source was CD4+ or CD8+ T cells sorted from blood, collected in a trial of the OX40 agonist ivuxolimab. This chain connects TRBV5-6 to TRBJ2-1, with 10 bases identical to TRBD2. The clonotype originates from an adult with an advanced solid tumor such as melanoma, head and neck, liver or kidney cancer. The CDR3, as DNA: TGTGCCAGCAGCTTGCTAGCGGGGGCTAACTACAATGAGCAGTTCTTC. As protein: CASSLLAGANYNEQFF.